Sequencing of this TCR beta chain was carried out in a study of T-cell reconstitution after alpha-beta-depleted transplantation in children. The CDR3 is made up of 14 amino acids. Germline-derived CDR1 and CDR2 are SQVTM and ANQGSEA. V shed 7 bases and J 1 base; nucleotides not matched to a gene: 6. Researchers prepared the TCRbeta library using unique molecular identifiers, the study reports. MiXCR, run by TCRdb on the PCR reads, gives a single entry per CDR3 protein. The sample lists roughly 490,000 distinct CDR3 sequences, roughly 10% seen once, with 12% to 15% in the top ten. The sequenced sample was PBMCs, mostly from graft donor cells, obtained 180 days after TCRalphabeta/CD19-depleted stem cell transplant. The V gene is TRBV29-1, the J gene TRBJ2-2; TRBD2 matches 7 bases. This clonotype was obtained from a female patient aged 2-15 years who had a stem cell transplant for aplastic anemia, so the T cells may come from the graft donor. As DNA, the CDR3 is TGCAGCGCTGCCTCGGGGGGGAACACCGGGGAGCTGTTTTTT. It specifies CSAASGGNTGELFF.